Following are 21 T cell receptor beta chains from one sample sequenced in a study of shared clonotypes between healthy human individuals. Data came from immunoSEQ multiplex PCR; TCRdb stores just in-frame clones and leaves some out. Among hundreds of thousands of clones listed, about 97% were seen once. CD8 cells regarded as naive lacked CD45RO, were positively chosen for CCR7, and omitted terminally differentiated effector memory CD45RA+ cells. Sequencing input: naive CD8+ T cells sorted from blood. The source of these receptors is a young man in good health.

This rearrangement joins TRBV25-1 to TRBJ2-5; unclear D gene. Germline CDR1 reads MGHDK; CDR2 reads SYGVNS. The CDR3 runs to 16 residues. Trimming pared 2 bases from V and 0 bases from J, leaving 13 bases between. CDR3 in amino acids: CASSERMETYQETQYF. The CDR3 bases are TGTGCCAGCAGTGAAAGGATGGAGACTTACCAAGAGACCCAGTACTTC.

The chain uses TRBV19 and TRBJ2-1, with TRBD1 identical over 8 bases. With V trimmed by 5 bases and J by 9 bases, 12 bases remained unmatched. The CDR3 has 15 amino acids. The germline V gene encodes CDR1 LNHDA and CDR2 SQIVND (reference sequence). The CDR3 DNA sequence: TGTGCCAGTAGTTTACAGGCAGGGGGCATTGGTGAGCAGTTCTTC. Translating gives CASSLQAGGIGEQFF.

The rearrangement joins TRBV5-4 to TRBJ2-1; D may be TRBD2 (6 bases). This CDR3 contains 13 residues. Per the germline V gene, CDR1 is SGHNT and CDR2 is YYREEE (reference sequence). Deletions cut 0 bases from V and 15 bases from J, with 16 bases between. This CDR3 is CASSLGDRDLPFF. The CDR3 DNA reads as TGTGCCAGCAGCTTGGGGGACCGGGACTTACCGTTCTTC.

The chain joins TRBV6-1 to TRBJ2-7; 8 bases agree with TRBD2. Germline CDR1 is MNHNS and CDR2 is SASEGT. This CDR3 comprises 15 residues. The V and J ends lost 2 bases and 5 bases, in that order; junction bases with no gene match: 8. Here the CDR3 DNA reads TGTGCCAGCAGTGAACGCCGAGCGGGAGTCGACGAGCAGTACTTC. It codes for CASSERRAGVDEQYF.

A remark on this clone: The identical CDR3 is also encoded by other nucleotide sequences in the sample. The chain combines TRBV27 with TRBJ2-7; D call uncertain. This CDR3 comprises 12 residues. Trimming took 5 bases from V and 0 from J, leaving 5 bases between them. The germline gives CDR1 MNHEY, CDR2 SMNVEV (reference sequence). This CDR3 reads CASSPPSYEQYF. The CDR3, as DNA: TGTGCCAGCAGTCCACCCTCCTACGAGCAGTACTTC.

The chain joins TRBV10-1 to TRBJ2-7; D possibly uses TRBD1 or TRBD2 (5 bases each). V lost 0 bases and J 1 base, leaving 7 bases between the germline ends. Looked up from germline, CDR1 is WNHNN and CDR2 is SYGVQD (reference sequence). This CDR3 contains 14 residues. The chain's CDR3 is CASSESGASYEQYF. The CDR3 nucleotides read TGCGCCAGCAGTGAGTCCGGGGCTTCCTACGAGCAGTACTTC.

Here the CDR3 DNA reads TGTGCCTGGGGTTCGGGCTCCGAGCAGTACTTC. It is translated as CAWGSGSEQYF. This rearrangement joins TRBV30 to TRBJ2-7, with D hard to call. V lost 5 bases to trimming and J lost 6 bases, with 11 bases between them. CDR3 size: 11 residues. Germline loops: CDR1 GTSNPN, CDR2 SVGIG (reference sequence).

This chain links TRBV6-5 with TRBJ1-1; D ambiguous. The CDR3 covers 14 residues. Trimming removed 7 bases from V and 5 bases from J, with 17 bases in between. The germline V gene encodes CDR1 MNHEY and CDR2 SVGAGI. As DNA, the CDR3 is TGTGCCAGCACCCCTTCGTGGGCCTTAACTGAAGCTTTCTTT. It yields the protein CASTPSWALTEAFF.

This chain uses TRBV30 with TRBJ1-4; D not resolved. Germline CDR1 is GTSNPN and CDR2 is SVGIG (reference sequence). The CDR3 has 14 residues. V lost 4 bases, J lost 7 bases, and 16 bases lay in between. DNA of the CDR3: TGTGCCTGGAATTCGGGTTTGAGTGGTGAAAAACTGTTTTTT. Protein product: CAWNSGLSGEKLFF.

This rearrangement joins TRBV25-1 to TRBJ2-7; weak D call: TRBD1 (5 bases). Deletions cut 0 bases from V and 12 bases from J, with 21 bases between. There are 15 residues in the CDR3. Looked up from germline, CDR1 is MGHDK and CDR2 is SYGVNS. The chain's CDR3 is CASSEYLRYSGNSYF. CDR3 DNA sequence: TGTGCCAGCAGTGAATATCTTCGTTATTCAGGGAATTCGTACTTC.

The chain combines TRBV5-1 with TRBJ2-7; 7 nucleotides line up with TRBD2. Germline V gene data show CDR1 as SGHRS and CDR2 as YFSETQ. With V trimmed by 3 bases and J by 1 base, 13 bases remained unmatched. The CDR3 covers 17 residues. DNA of the CDR3: TGCGCCAGCAGCTCGGTCGGGACTATGAGGACGTCCTACGAGCAGTACTTC. Amino acid sequence: CASSSVGTMRTSYEQYF.

The rearrangement joins TRBV27 to TRBJ1-4, with TRBD1 matching over 8 bases. In germline, CDR1 is MNHEY, CDR2 SMNVEV (reference sequence). This CDR3 region has 14 residues. The V and J ends lost 8 bases and 8 bases, in that order; junction bases with no gene match: 10. For the CDR3, the DNA is TGTGCCAGCGGCTCCGGACAGGGAGGCGAAAAACTGTTTTTT. Amino acids: CASGSGQGGEKLFF.

The chain recombines TRBV10-2 with TRBJ2-2; maybe TRBD2 (6 bases). Trimming left V 7 bases short and J 1 base short, with 7 bases between. The CDR3 runs 13 residues. CDR1 and CDR2 (germline): WSHSY, SAAADI. The chain's CDR3 is CASTTRNTGELFF. For the CDR3, the DNA is TGCGCCAGCACGACTAGGAACACCGGGGAGCTGTTTTTT.

This clone appeared once. This sequence joins TRBV18 and TRBJ2-4, with D uncertain. Between the trimmed V and J ends, which lost 8 bases and 1 base, there was a span of 18 bases. The CDR3 is made up of 16 amino acids. Germline assignment: CDR1 KGHSH and CDR2 LQKENI. The CDR3 bases are TGTGCCAGCCTATTCGGCGAGAGTTCGGCCAAAAACATTCAGTACTTC. It specifies CASLFGESSAKNIQYF.

The chain employs TRBV28 and TRBJ1-5; D perhaps matches TRBD1 (6 bases). The CDR3 spans 16 residues. V was clipped by 5 bases and J by 3 bases, with 17 bases between them. The germline V gene has CDR1 MDHEN and CDR2 SYDVKM. This CDR3 reads CASSPHRGGDNQPQHF. CDR3 nucleotides: TGTGCCAGCAGTCCCCATAGGGGGGGTGACAATCAGCCCCAGCATTTT.

The rearrangement uses TRBV4-1 and TRBJ2-1; tentatively, D is TRBD1 (5 bases). CDR3 size: 14 residues. V was cut by 1 base and J by 4 bases, with 8 bases left in between. Germline V gene data show CDR1 as MGHRA and CDR2 as YSYEKL. The CDR3 bases are TGCGCCAGCAGCCAAGTCAGACAGTACAATGAGCAGTTCTTC. The encoded protein is CASSQVRQYNEQFF.

In DNA form, the CDR3 reads TGTGCCAGCAGTTTTTCACTTCCGAGAACCGGGGAGCTGTTTTTT. It translates to CASSFSLPRTGELFF. The chain uses TRBV27 and TRBJ2-2; no clear D. The CDR3 length is 15 residues. Trimming left V 3 bases short and J 5 bases short, with 13 bases between. Germline V gene data show CDR1 as MNHEY and CDR2 as SMNVEV (reference sequence).

The rearrangement links TRBV28 to TRBJ1-2, with 9 nucleotides matching TRBD1. CDR1 MDHEN and CDR2 SYDVKM come from the germline V gene. V lost 3 bases and J lost 4; bases outside the gene matches: 9. This CDR3 region has 16 residues. The CDR3 protein is CASSLGQGVVGYGYTF. The CDR3 region has the DNA TGTGCCAGCAGTTTGGGACAGGGAGTCGTTGGCTATGGCTACACCTTC.

This clone was seen just once. The CDR3 is CASSFSAGGSYEQYF. In nucleotides, the CDR3 is TGTGCCAGCAGCTTCTCAGCGGGAGGATCCTACGAGCAGTACTTC. This chain uses TRBV7-3 with TRBJ2-7, with TRBD2 matching over 9 bases. V trimming: 3 bases; J trimming: 1 base; junction bases outside the gene matches: 4. CDR3 length: 15 amino acids. CDR1 SGHTA and CDR2 FQGTGA come from the germline V gene.

The chain uses TRBV7-9 and TRBJ2-7; 14 bases fit TRBD2. The V gene end was trimmed by 1 base and the J gene end by 8 bases; junction bases not matched to a gene: 7. From germline, CDR1 is SEHNR and CDR2 FQNEAQ (reference sequence). The CDR3 runs 16 residues. The DNA for the CDR3 is TGTGCCAGCAGCTTAGGCGAGGGACTAGCGGGAGATCAGCAGTACTTC. Amino acids: CASSLGEGLAGDQQYF.

The J gene is TRBJ2-2, the V gene TRBV4-1; TRBD1 might be the D (5 bases). Per the germline V gene, CDR1 is MGHRA and CDR2 is YSYEKL. V gave up 5 bases and J gave up 5 bases, with 15 bases separating them. The CDR3 consists of 15 residues. The CDR3 reads CASSFRQLRTGELFF. The CDR3 DNA is TGCGCCAGCAGCTTTAGACAGCTGAGGACCGGGGAGCTGTTTTTT.